The 9 T cell receptor beta chains in this list originate from one sample, sequenced in a study of blood T cell repertoires in COVID-19. Assay used: immunoSEQ multiplex PCR; TCRdb lists only in-frame clones, some missing. This sample has roughly 260,000 clones; about nine tenths occur once, and the top ten carry 4%. Sequencing used peripheral blood. The receptors stem from a man in his sixties who had recovered from COVID-19.

This chain connects TRBV3-1 (or the pseudogene TRBV3-2) to TRBJ2-7, with D possibly being TRBD1 (6 bases). In germline, CDR1 is LGHDT, CDR2 YNNKEL (reference sequence). There are 14 residues in the CDR3. V lost 1 base and J 6 bases, leaving 13 bases between the germline ends. The CDR3 DNA sequence: TGTGCCAGCAGCCAAGGAATGGCCAGGGGCGAGCAGTACTTC. It specifies CASSQGMARGEQYF.

This clone was found a few times. Here the CDR3 DNA reads TGTGCCAGCAGTTTTACGGGACAGGGGGCCCAGCCCCAGCATTTT. Protein: CASSFTGQGAQPQHF. V and J are TRBV6-2 or TRBV6-3 and TRBJ1-5; TRBD1 matches at 12 bases. Unmatched junction bases numbered 5, after V lost 4 bases and J lost 7 bases. CDR3 length equals 15 residues. Per germline, CDR1 MNHEY and CDR2 SVGEGT.

The rearrangement uses TRBV7-2 and TRBJ1-1, with unresolved D. The CDR3 has 14 residues. The germline V gene encodes CDR1 SGHTA and CDR2 FQGNSA. V gave up 0 bases and J gave up 1 base, with 6 bases separating them. CDR3 bases: TGTGCCAGCAGCTTAGCTGTAGCGAACACTGAAGCTTTCTTT. Amino acid sequence: CASSLAVANTEAFF.

This rearrangement joins TRBV4-1 to TRBJ2-7; 9 bases map to TRBD2. V dropped 0 bases and J dropped 2; count of bases not matched to a gene: 8. The CDR3 length is 17 residues. The germline V gene has CDR1 MGHRA and CDR2 YSYEKL. The CDR3 sequence is CASSQEPAGGVTYEQYF. DNA for the CDR3: TGCGCCAGCAGCCAAGAGCCTGCGGGGGGGGTGACCTACGAGCAGTACTTC.

This chain links TRBV5-1 with TRBJ2-7; a possible D gene is TRBD1 (5 bases). The CDR3 is 14 amino acids. CDR1 and CDR2 from the germline V gene are SGHRS and YFSETQ. V dropped 0 bases and J dropped 6 bases, with 13 bases sitting between them. The CDR3 is CASSLEGRVGEQYF. Written as DNA, the CDR3 is TGCGCCAGCAGCTTGGAGGGCAGGGTAGGCGAGCAGTACTTC.

J is TRBJ1-1 and V is TRBV7-3; TRBD1 agrees at 7 bases. The CDR3 length is 16 residues. V was pared by 0 bases and J by 2 bases, with 6 bases of the junction left unmatched. The V gene's germline CDR1 is SGHTA and CDR2 FQGTGA. CDR3 amino acids: CASSLTPGTANTEAFF. DNA for the CDR3: TGTGCCAGCAGCTTAACGCCCGGGACAGCCAACACTGAAGCTTTCTTT.

The V and J genes are TRBV20-1 and TRBJ2-2; tentatively, D is TRBD1 (5 bases). Germline assignment: CDR1 DFQATT and CDR2 SNEGSKA (reference sequence). The CDR3 spans 16 residues. Trimming removed 3 bases from V and 2 bases from J, with 16 bases in between. CDR3 nucleotide sequence: TGCAGTGCTAGTGCAGGGCCCCCCTCTAACACCGGGGAGCTGTTTTTT. It codes for CSASAGPPSNTGELFF.

The chain has TRBV6-5 and TRBJ1-5; weak D call: TRBD1 (5 bases). CDR1 and CDR2 from the germline V gene are MNHEY and SVGAGI. The V gene lost 5 bases and the J gene lost 5 bases, with 10 bases spanning the gap. The CDR3 spans 13 residues. CDR3 DNA sequence: TGTGCCAGCAGTAGGGGAAAGGATCAGCCCCAGCATTTT. It encodes CASSRGKDQPQHF.

The chain uses TRBV29-1 and TRBJ2-5; 11 nucleotides agree with TRBD2. The germline V gene encodes CDR1 SQVTM and CDR2 ANQGSEA. The trim removed 3 bases at V and 5 bases at J, leaving 8 bases unmatched. The CDR3 runs 15 residues. The CDR3: CSVEGASGGRETQYF. CDR3 in DNA: TGCAGCGTTGAGGGGGCTAGCGGGGGGCGCGAGACCCAGTACTTC. The whole variable domain, filled in from reference TRBV29-1 and TRBJ2-5, reads SAVISQKPSRDICQRGTSLTIQCQVDSQVTMMFWYRQQPGQSLTLIATANQGSEATYESGFVIDKFPISRPNLTFSTLTVSNMSPEDSSIYLCSVEGASGGRETQYFGPGTRLLVL.